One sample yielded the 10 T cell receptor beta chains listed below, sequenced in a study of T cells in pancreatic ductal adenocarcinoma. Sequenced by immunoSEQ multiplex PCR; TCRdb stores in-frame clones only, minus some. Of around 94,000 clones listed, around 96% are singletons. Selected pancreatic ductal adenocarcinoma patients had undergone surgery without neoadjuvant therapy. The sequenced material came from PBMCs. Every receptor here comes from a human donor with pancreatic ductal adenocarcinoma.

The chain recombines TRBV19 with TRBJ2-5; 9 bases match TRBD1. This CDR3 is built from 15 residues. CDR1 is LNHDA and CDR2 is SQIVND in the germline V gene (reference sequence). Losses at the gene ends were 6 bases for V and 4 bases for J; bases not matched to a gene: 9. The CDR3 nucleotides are TGTGCCAGTAGCCCGGGACAGGGCGGAGGAGAGACCCAGTACTTC. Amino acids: CASSPGQGGGETQYF.

CDR3 loop: CASSVIALTNEQFF. Here the CDR3 DNA reads TGTGCCAGCAGTGTAATAGCGCTTACCAATGAGCAGTTCTTC. This chain joins TRBV6-1 and TRBJ2-1; perhaps TRBD2 as D (5 bases). The germline CDR1 and CDR2 sequences are MNHNS and SASEGT. With 4 bases removed from V and 6 bases from J, the gap between germline ends came to 13 bases. The length of the CDR3 is 14 residues.

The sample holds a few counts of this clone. CDR3 residues: CAILDSLAYEQYF. CDR3 coding DNA: TGCGCCATCTTAGACAGCCTCGCCTACGAGCAGTACTTC. The chain uses TRBV10-1 and TRBJ2-7, with D possibly being TRBD1 (5 bases). The germline V and J ends were trimmed by 10 bases and 2 bases, with 15 bases remaining between them. Germline assignment: CDR1 WNHNN and CDR2 SYGVQD (reference sequence). The CDR3 length is 13 residues.

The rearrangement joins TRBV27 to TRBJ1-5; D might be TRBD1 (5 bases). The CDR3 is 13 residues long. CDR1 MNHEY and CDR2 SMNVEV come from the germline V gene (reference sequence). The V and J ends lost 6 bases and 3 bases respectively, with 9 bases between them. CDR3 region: CASRQATNQPQHF. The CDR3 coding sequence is TGTGCCAGCAGACAGGCCACCAATCAGCCCCAGCATTTT.

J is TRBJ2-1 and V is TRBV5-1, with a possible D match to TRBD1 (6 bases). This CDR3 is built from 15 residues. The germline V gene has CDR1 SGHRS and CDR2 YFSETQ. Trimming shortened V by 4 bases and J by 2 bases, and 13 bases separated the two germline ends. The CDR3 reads CASSVIQGPYNEQFF. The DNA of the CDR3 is TGCGCCAGCAGCGTAATACAGGGTCCCTACAATGAGCAGTTCTTC.

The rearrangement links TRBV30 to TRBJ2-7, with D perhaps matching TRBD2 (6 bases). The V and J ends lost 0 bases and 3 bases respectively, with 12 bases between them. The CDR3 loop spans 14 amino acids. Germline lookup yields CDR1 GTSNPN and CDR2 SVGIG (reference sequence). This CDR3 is CAWSVSGYGYEQYF. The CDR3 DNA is TGTGCCTGGAGTGTAAGCGGGTACGGCTACGAGCAGTACTTC.

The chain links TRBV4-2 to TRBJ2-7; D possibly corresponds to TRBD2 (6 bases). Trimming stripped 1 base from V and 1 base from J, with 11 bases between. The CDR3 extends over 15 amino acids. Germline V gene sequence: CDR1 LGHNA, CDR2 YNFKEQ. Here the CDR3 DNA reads TGTGCCAGCAGCCAAGGGGACTCGAGTTCCTACGAGCAGTACTTC. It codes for CASSQGDSSSYEQYF.

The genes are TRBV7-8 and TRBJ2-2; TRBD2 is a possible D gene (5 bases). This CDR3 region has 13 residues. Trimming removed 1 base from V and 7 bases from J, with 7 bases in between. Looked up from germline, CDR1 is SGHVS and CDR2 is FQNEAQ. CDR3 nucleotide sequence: TGTGCCAGCAGCTTAGGCGGGTTCGGGGAGCTGTTTTTT. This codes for CASSLGGFGELFF.

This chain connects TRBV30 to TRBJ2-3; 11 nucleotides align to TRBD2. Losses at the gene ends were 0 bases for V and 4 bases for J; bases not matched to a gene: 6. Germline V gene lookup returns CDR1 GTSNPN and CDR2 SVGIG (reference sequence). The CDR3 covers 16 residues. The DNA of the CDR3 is TGTGCCTGGAGTGTATCCCTAGCGGGAGGTCCAGATACGCAGTATTTT. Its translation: CAWSVSLAGGPDTQYF.

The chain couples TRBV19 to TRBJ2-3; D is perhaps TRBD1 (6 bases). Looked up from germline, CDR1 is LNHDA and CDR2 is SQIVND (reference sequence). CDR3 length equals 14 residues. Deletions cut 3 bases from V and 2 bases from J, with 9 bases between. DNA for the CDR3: TGTGCCAGTAGTATCAGGGGACACACAGATACGCAGTATTTT. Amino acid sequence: CASSIRGHTDTQYF.